Listed here are 30 T cell receptor beta chains from one sample, sequenced in a study of blood T cell repertoires in COVID-19. Here immunoSEQ multiplex PCR was the method, and the copy in TCRdb shows in-frame clones only, minus some. In the table there are about 94,000 clones, about 80% of which are singletons. The sample taken for sequencing was peripheral blood. These receptor sequences come from a man in his fifties or sixties with acute or convalescent COVID-19.

This clone came up a few times. The genes are TRBV4-3 and TRBJ2-7; D call uncertain. CDR3 length: 12 amino acids. The V gene lost 6 bases and the J gene lost 1 base, with 7 bases spanning the gap. Germline assignment: CDR1 LGHNA and CDR2 YSLEER. Here the CDR3 reads CASRGSSYEQYF. CDR3 sequence (DNA): TGCGCCAGCAGGGGCTCTTCCTACGAGCAGTACTTC.

The rearrangement uses TRBV5-1 and TRBJ1-2, with D maybe TRBD1 (5 bases). V dropped 4 bases and J dropped 0 bases, with 13 bases sitting between them. CDR1 is SGHRS, CDR2 YFSETQ, per germline. The CDR3 is 15 residues long. CDR3 residues: CASSPGGTTNYGYTF. In DNA, the CDR3 is TGCGCCAGCAGCCCCGGAGGGACCACTAACTATGGCTACACCTTC.

The V and J genes are TRBV5-1 and TRBJ2-1; no reliable D call. Germline V CDR1 and CDR2: SGHRS, YFSETQ. Trimming cost V 1 base and J 9 bases, with 5 bases left between them. CDR3 length: 11 amino acids. CDR3 protein: CASSLIGEQFF. Here the CDR3 DNA reads TGCGCCAGCAGCTTGATCGGTGAGCAGTTCTTC.

Concerning this clone: A junction boundary mismatches the germline segment, possibly from a read error. V and J are TRBV27 and TRBJ2-7; 9 bases match TRBD1. The CDR3 runs 13 residues. The germline V gene encodes CDR1 MNHEY and CDR2 SMNVEV (reference sequence). The CDR3 bases are TGTGCCAGCAGTTTTGGGACAGGGAAGGCGGTAAACTTC. It is translated as CASSFGTGKAVNF.

There are a few counts of this clone. V gene TRBV5-1 combines with J gene TRBJ1-1, with D perhaps TRBD1 (5 bases). The CDR3 covers 15 residues. V was shortened by 4 bases and J by 1 base, with 14 bases between the two germline ends. Germline assignment: CDR1 SGHRS and CDR2 YFSETQ. The CDR3 region has the DNA TGCGCCAGCAGCATACTTTTCCAGGGGAACACTGAAGCTTTCTTT. Its protein is CASSILFQGNTEAFF.

This rearrangement joins TRBV6-1 to TRBJ1-6, with a tentative D call TRBD1 (5 bases). This CDR3 is built from 14 residues. V was clipped by 3 bases and J by 7 bases, with 10 bases between them. Germline loops: CDR1 MNHNS, CDR2 SASEGT. The chain's CDR3 is CASSDRAKNSPLHF. CDR3 in DNA: TGTGCCAGCAGTGACAGGGCTAAGAATTCACCCCTCCACTTT.

The rearrangement joins TRBV29-1 to TRBJ1-1; no clear D gene. The CDR3 covers 12 residues. The germline V and J ends were trimmed by 3 bases and 4 bases, with 9 bases remaining between them. Germline V lookup: CDR1 SQVTM, CDR2 ANQGSEA. The CDR3 coding sequence is TGCAGCGTTGAGGCTGAGGGCACTGAAGCTTTCTTT. Protein product: CSVEAEGTEAFF.

The rearrangement links TRBV19 to TRBJ1-1; TRBD1 might be the D (5 bases). V lost 5 bases and J 1 base, leaving 8 bases between the germline ends. Germline V gene lookup returns CDR1 LNHDA and CDR2 SQIVND (reference sequence). The CDR3 is made up of 13 amino acids. The CDR3 DNA follows: TGTGCCAGTAGTCTAGGACAGAACACTGAAGCTTTCTTT. It specifies CASSLGQNTEAFF.

The chain links TRBV27 to TRBJ1-1; D uncertain. CDR3 size: 15 residues. The V gene lost 1 base and the J gene lost 1 base, with 10 bases spanning the gap. Germline lookup yields CDR1 MNHEY and CDR2 SMNVEV (reference sequence). CDR3 in amino acids: CASSLFPGSNTEAFF. The CDR3 nucleotides read TGTGCCAGCAGTTTATTTCCGGGGTCGAACACTGAAGCTTTCTTT.

This clone was recorded once. The J gene is TRBJ2-7, the V gene TRBV7-2; 9 positions match TRBD1. Germline lookup yields CDR1 SGHTA and CDR2 FQGNSA. Trimming removed 5 bases from V and 5 bases from J; junction bases left unmatched: 7. The CDR3 loop spans 14 amino acids. The CDR3 reads CASSVGQGRDEQYF. CDR3 in DNA: TGTGCCAGCAGCGTTGGACAGGGGCGGGACGAGCAGTACTTC.

The CDR3 here is CASGLVQGGVGGYTF. As DNA, the CDR3 is TGTGCTAGTGGTTTGGTACAGGGGGGGGTCGGCGGCTACACCTTC. V gene TRBV12-5 combines with J gene TRBJ1-2; TRBD1 matches 8 bases. Germline CDR1 and CDR2: LGHNT and FRNRAP. The CDR3 is 15 residues long. V shed 0 bases and J 8 bases; nucleotides not matched to a gene: 8.

This sequence joins TRBV25-1 and TRBJ1-1; D is perhaps TRBD1 (6 bases). The CDR3 sequence is 14 residues long. Per the germline V gene, CDR1 is MGHDK and CDR2 is SYGVNS. V lost 6 bases, J lost 2 bases, and 13 bases lay in between. The CDR3 here is CASSPGHSNTEAFF. The CDR3 DNA reads as TGTGCCAGCAGCCCGGGACACTCTAACACTGAAGCTTTCTTT.

This chain joins TRBV7-9 and TRBJ1-4; maybe TRBD1 (5 bases). The germline gives CDR1 SEHNR, CDR2 FQNEAQ (reference sequence). Trimming left V 9 bases short and J 1 base short, with 12 bases between. This CDR3 has 14 residues. This CDR3 is CARRWGGTNEKLFF. The CDR3 DNA follows: TGTGCCAGACGGTGGGGCGGAACTAATGAAAAACTGTTTTTT.

The J gene is TRBJ2-3, the V gene TRBV14, with D possibly being TRBD1 (7 bases). The germline V gene has CDR1 SGHDN and CDR2 FVKESK. Trimming stripped 2 bases from V and 5 bases from J, with 17 bases between. This CDR3 spans 16 amino acids. DNA for the CDR3: TGTGCCAGCAGCCAATTGATCGGGCAGGGGGGAGATACGCAGTATTTT. Encoded protein: CASSQLIGQGGDTQYF.

To note about this clone: A read error may account for a junction end that differs from germline. The chain joins TRBV15 to TRBJ2-2; 8 nucleotides align to TRBD1. The CDR3 runs 15 residues. Germline V gene sequence: CDR1 LNHNV, CDR2 YYDKDF (reference sequence). CDR3 loop: CATSRDRGRTGELFF. DNA of the CDR3: TGTGCCACCAGCCGAGACAGGGGACGCACCGGGGAGCTGTTTTTT.

The CDR3 loop is CASSDSAGNEQFF. The CDR3 bases are TGTGCCAGCAGCGACTCCGCGGGAAACGAGCAGTTCTTC. The rearrangement joins TRBV9 to TRBJ2-1, with D possibly being TRBD2 (6 bases). There are 13 residues in the CDR3. Germline V gene sequence: CDR1 SGDLS, CDR2 YYNGEE. The V and J ends lost 3 bases and 10 bases respectively, with 14 bases between them. The variable domain in full, completed from reference TRBV9 and TRBJ2-1, reads DSGVTQTPKHLITATGQRVTLRCSPRSGDLSVYWYQQSLDQGLQFLIQYYNGEERAKGNILERFSAQQFPDLHSELNLSSLELGDSALYFCASSDSAGNEQFFGPGTRLTVL.

V and J are TRBV5-4 and TRBJ1-2; TRBD1 is a possible D gene (5 bases). Looked up from germline, CDR1 is SGHNT and CDR2 is YYREEE (reference sequence). Trimming shortened V by 4 bases and J by 8 bases, and 12 bases separated the two germline ends. CDR3 length: 12 amino acids. The CDR3 sequence: CASSVQGRGYTF. CDR3 sequence (DNA): TGTGCCAGCAGCGTTCAGGGAAGAGGCTACACCTTC. The full variable domain, in which reference TRBV5-4 and TRBJ1-2 provide the parts outside the CDR3, is ETGVTQSPTHLIKTRGQQVTLRCSSQSGHNTVSWYQQALGQGPQFIFQYYREEENGRGNFPPRFSGLQFPNYSSELNVNALELDDSALYLCASSVQGRGYTFGSGTRLTVV.

V is TRBV19 and J is TRBJ1-1; D call uncertain. Trimming took 3 bases from V and 6 from J, leaving 5 bases between them. The CDR3 loop spans 11 amino acids. Germline-derived CDR1 and CDR2 are LNHDA and SQIVND (reference sequence). The CDR3 loop reads CASSMRAEAFF. Written as DNA, the CDR3 is TGTGCCAGTAGTATGCGGGCTGAAGCTTTCTTT.

This clone was picked up a small number of times. The V call is TRBV4-1, the J call TRBJ1-2, with D perhaps matching TRBD1 (5 bases). CDR1 and CDR2 from the germline V gene are MGHRA and YSYEKL. This CDR3 is 18 amino acids long. V lost 1 base to trimming and J lost 5 bases, with 23 bases between them. The CDR3: CASSQGSLRSRVGYGYTF. In nucleotides, the CDR3 is TGCGCCAGCAGCCAAGGATCATTGCGGAGCAGGGTGGGATATGGCTACACCTTC.

J is TRBJ2-5 and V is TRBV24-1; 7 bases match TRBD1. This CDR3 contains 15 residues. V shed 0 bases, J shed 2 bases, and the junction held 2 bases outside the gene matches. Germline assignment: CDR1 KGHDR and CDR2 SFDVKD. DNA of the CDR3: TGTGCCACCAGTGATTTGTCGGGACAGCAAGAGACCCAGTACTTC. It codes for CATSDLSGQQETQYF.

J is TRBJ2-2 and V is TRBV3-1 (or the pseudogene TRBV3-2), with 8 bases that match TRBD1. This CDR3 region has 16 residues. Germline V lookup: CDR1 LGHDT, CDR2 YNNKEL (reference sequence). Unmatched junction bases numbered 11, after V lost 3 bases and J lost 8 bases. This chain's CDR3 is CASSQSRTGSQGELFF. The CDR3 coding sequence is TGTGCCAGCAGCCAGTCCCGGACAGGGTCCCAAGGGGAGCTGTTTTTT.

The chain uses TRBV5-6 and TRBJ1-6; D might be TRBD1 (6 bases). Germline V lookup: CDR1 SGHDT, CDR2 YYEEEE. Trimming removed 4 bases from V and 7 bases from J, with 12 bases in between. The CDR3 contains 14 residues. The CDR3 DNA sequence: TGTGCCAGCAGCCCAGGGGCTGGGAATTCACCCCTCCACTTT. It specifies CASSPGAGNSPLHF.

This chain joins TRBV7-2 and TRBJ1-3; the D gene is possibly TRBD1 (5 bases). CDR1 and CDR2 from the germline V gene are SGHTA and FQGNSA. This CDR3 has 14 residues. Deletions cut 5 bases from V and 2 bases from J, with 10 bases between. CDR3 DNA sequence: TGTGCCAGCAGCCGTCAGGGAACTGGAAACACCATATATTTT. This gives the protein CASSRQGTGNTIYF.

This clone was detected once. J is TRBJ2-3 and V is TRBV29-1; D may be TRBD1 (5 bases). The length of the CDR3 is 14 residues. CDR1 and CDR2 (germline): SQVTM, ANQGSEA. Deletions cut 0 bases from V and 0 bases from J, with 7 bases between. The CDR3 region is CSVEDDRSTDTQYF. The CDR3 DNA sequence: TGCAGCGTTGAAGATGACAGAAGCACAGATACGCAGTATTTT.

The V gene is TRBV9, the J gene TRBJ1-3, with 8 positions matching TRBD1. Trimming at V came to 4 bases and at J to 7 bases, leaving 10 bases not matched to a gene. Germline CDR1 and CDR2: SGDLS and YYNGEE. This CDR3 region has 15 residues. The CDR3 sequence is CASSPQDRQGNTIYF. The CDR3 nucleotides are TGTGCCAGCAGCCCCCAGGACAGACAGGGGAACACCATATATTTT.

V gene TRBV2 combines with J gene TRBJ1-1, with 7 bases lining up with TRBD1. Germline loops: CDR1 SNHLY, CDR2 FYNNEI. CDR3 length: 13 residues. Losses at the gene ends were 7 bases for V and 2 bases for J; bases not matched to a gene: 4. Here the CDR3 DNA reads TGTGCCAGCAACGGACAGGACAACACTGAAGCTTTCTTT. This codes for CASNGQDNTEAFF.

The chain employs TRBV7-9 and TRBJ2-3; D perhaps matches TRBD1 (8 bases). V lost 5 bases to trimming and J lost 0 bases, with 24 bases between them. The germline gives CDR1 SEHNR, CDR2 FQNEAQ (reference sequence). This CDR3 has 19 amino acids. DNA of the CDR3: TGTGCCAGCAGCCCCCGAGGTGTACAGGGGGGGCGAAGCACAGATACGCAGTATTTT. Residues: CASSPRGVQGGRSTDTQYF.

The chain has TRBV6-5 and TRBJ2-7; possibly TRBD1 for D (6 bases). The CDR3 sequence is 13 residues long. The V gene's germline CDR1 is MNHEY and CDR2 SVGAGI. Trimming shortened V by 5 bases and J by 3 bases, and 11 bases separated the two germline ends. CDR3 nucleotide sequence: TGTGCCAGCAGTCCCGACAGGCTCTACGAGCAGTACTTC. This gives the protein CASSPDRLYEQYF.

The chain has TRBV28 and TRBJ1-4; TRBD1 is a possible D gene (5 bases). This CDR3 has 16 residues. CDR1 is MDHEN, CDR2 SYDVKM, per germline. V lost 5 bases to trimming and J lost 7 bases, with 20 bases between them. The CDR3 DNA sequence: TGTGCCAGCAGTCTTGTCGGGGGTGTACGGGTTGAAAAACTGTTTTTT. Residues: CASSLVGGVRVEKLFF.

This chain links TRBV2 with TRBJ2-3; D may be TRBD2 (5 bases). Germline CDR1 is SNHLY and CDR2 is FYNNEI. V was cut by 4 bases and J by 4 bases, with 6 bases left in between. The CDR3 sequence is 12 residues long. CDR3 coding DNA: TGTGCCAGCAGTGGTAGCGCAGATACGCAGTATTTT. This translates into CASSGSADTQYF.